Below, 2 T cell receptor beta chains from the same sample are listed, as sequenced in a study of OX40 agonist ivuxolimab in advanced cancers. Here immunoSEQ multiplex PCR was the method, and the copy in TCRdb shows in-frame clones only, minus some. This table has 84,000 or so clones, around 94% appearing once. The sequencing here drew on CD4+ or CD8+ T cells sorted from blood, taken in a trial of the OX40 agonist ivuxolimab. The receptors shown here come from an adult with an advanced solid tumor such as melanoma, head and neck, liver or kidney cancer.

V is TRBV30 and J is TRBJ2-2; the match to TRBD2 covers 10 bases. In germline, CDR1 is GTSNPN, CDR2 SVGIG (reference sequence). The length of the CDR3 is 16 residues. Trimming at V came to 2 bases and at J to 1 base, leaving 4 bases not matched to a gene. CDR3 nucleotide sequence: TGTGCCTGGAGTCCACTAGCGGGACTGAACACCGGGGAGCTGTTTTTT. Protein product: CAWSPLAGLNTGELFF.

CDR3 in amino acids: CASRRTGGVGNTIYF. CDR3 bases: TGTGCCAGCAGACGGACAGGGGGCGTCGGAAACACCATATATTTT. This chain uses TRBV2 with TRBJ1-3, with 11 bases fitting TRBD1. Trimming cost V 6 bases and J 4 bases; bases outside gene matches: 5. CDR3 length equals 15 residues. Germline V CDR1 and CDR2: SNHLY, FYNNEI.